The TCR beta chain described here comes from a study of early T cells in non-severe SARS-CoV-2 infection. Study at large: It was bulk RNA from unsorted whole blood that was sequenced, and the chains were unpaired. Findings of the study overall: In VDJdb matching, anti-spike CD8 responses were favored while private and CD4 specificities went missing.

Germline loops: CDR1 LGHDT, CDR2 YNNKEL (reference sequence). The CDR3 covers 15 residues. V shed 6 bases, J shed 12 bases, and the junction held 9 bases outside the gene matches. This clonotype occurred once. What it binds is not known. From the 5' RACE reads, TCRdb called clonotypes with MiXCR, one entry per CDR3 protein. The sample holds tens of thousands of distinct CDR3 sequences, 11% seen once. V gene TRBV3-1 combines with J gene TRBJ2-1, with TRBD2 matching 15 bases. The sequencing input was whole blood. This clonotype was obtained from an adult who was a healthcare worker with PCR-confirmed SARS-CoV-2 infection or an uninfected control (not recorded which). CDR3 in DNA: TGTGCCAGCAGTTATCCTCCGGGACTAGCGGGAGGGCAGTTCTTC. Amino acids: CASSYPPGLAGGQFF.